A selection of T cell receptor beta chains follows, all from one sample in a study of radiotherapy plus CTLA-4 blockade in lung cancer. Assay: immunoSEQ multiplex PCR; the TCRdb copy retains only in-frame clones and omits some. The data hold more than 55,000 clones, with 82% observed a single time. The material sequenced was peripheral blood, taken from a patient treated with radiotherapy plus ipilimumab. The source of these receptors is a human donor with non-small cell lung cancer whose response to radiotherapy plus ipilimumab could not be evaluated. Both conserved end residues are part of each CDR3. The D gene is left open where the match is weak. Size is stated for part of the rows, as once, few or many counts, or as a class when the clone is expanded.

- TRBJ2-3 - TRBV9 CASSPPGAPDTQYF TGTGCCAGCAGCCCCCCTGGGGCGCCAGATACGCAGTATTTT
- TRBJ2-5 TRBD2 TRBV7-9 CASSPSSGGRRETQYF TGTGCCAGCAGCCCCTCTAGCGGGGGTCGGAGGGAGACCCAGTACTTC
once TRBJ2-5 - TRBV18 CASSPIRSGEETQYF TGTGCCAGCTCACCAATCAGATCAGGGGAAGAGACCCAGTACTTC
- TRBJ1-4 - TRBV1 CTSSYRAGTEIEKLFF TGCACCAGCAGTTATCGCGCCGGGACAGAAATCGAAAAACTGTTTTTT
- TRBJ1-5 TRBD1 TRBV28 CASSLTGHGQPQHF TGTGCCAGCAGTTTGACAGGGCACGGTCAGCCCCAGCATTTT
- TRBJ2-5 TRBD2 TRBV28 CASSSQLPGLAGETQYF TGTGCCAGCAGTTCACAATTACCGGGACTAGCGGGAGAGACCCAGTACTTC
- TRBJ2-7 TRBD2 TRBV25-1 CASSVAGANYEQYF TGTGCCAGCAGTGTCGCGGGAGCTAACTACGAGCAGTACTTC
- TRBJ2-3 - TRBV5-1 CATRWASSPSTDTQYF TGCGCCACTCGGTGGGCTTCAAGCCCTAGCACAGATACGCAGTATTTT
- TRBJ2-3 TRBD2 TRBV14 CASSNLAGGTTQYF TGTGCCAGCAGCAATTTAGCGGGGGGGACGACGCAGTATTTT
- TRBJ1-2 - TRBV7-9 CASSRGPADYGYTF TGTGCCAGCAGCCGAGGGCCGGCGGACTATGGCTACACCTTC
- TRBJ2-2 TRBD2 TRBV4-3 CASSQDSGGVSGELFF TGCGCCAGCAGCCAAGATAGCGGGGGGGTGTCCGGGGAGCTGTTTTTT
- TRBJ1-1 - TRBV7-9 CASSLVGGNSEAFF TGTGCCAGCAGCTTAGTGGGGGGTAACTCTGAAGCTTTCTTT
once TRBJ1-1 TRBD1 TRBV5-1 CASSLGQRNTEAFF TGCGCCAGCAGCCTGGGACAGCGCAACACTGAAGCTTTCTTT
- TRBJ2-3 - TRBV7-9 CASSFGNRGTDTQYF TGTGCCAGCAGCTTTGGGAACAGGGGCACAGATACGCAGTATTTT
- TRBJ2-5 TRBD1 TRBV5-1 CASSSTGIETQYF TGCGCCAGCAGCTCGACAGGGATCGAGACCCAGTACTTC
- TRBJ1-1 - TRBV4-1 CASSQVGGGGTEAFF TGCGCCAGCAGCCAAGTGGGGGGTGGGGGCACTGAAGCTTTCTTT
- TRBJ1-6 TRBD1 TRBV4-1 CASSQYYRGTLHF TGCGCCAGCAGCCAATACTACAGGGGGACCCTCCACTTT
once TRBJ1-2 - TRBV23-1 CASSHHKLGGYTF TGCGCCAGCAGTCACCATAAATTGGGCGGCTACACCTTC
- TRBJ2-3 TRBD2 TRBV5-3 CARSLCGGDTQYF TGTGCCAGAAGCTTGTGCGGGGGAGATACGCAGTATTTT
- TRBJ1-4 TRBD1 TRBV30 CAWETTNRGLREKLFF TGTGCCTGGGAGACGACTAACAGGGGTCTAAGGGAAAAACTGTTTTTT
- TRBJ2-1 - TRBV4-3 CASSQSQWNEQFF TGCGCCAGCAGCCAGTCCCAGTGGAATGAGCAGTTCTTC
once TRBJ2-1 TRBD2 TRBV7-2 CASSPPGLAGEFRFF TGTGCCAGCAGCCCACCGGGACTAGCGGGAGAATTCCGGTTCTTC
- TRBJ2-3 - TRBV10-3 CASVQGSTDTQYF TGTGCCAGCGTTCAGGGAAGCACAGATACGCAGTATTTT
- TRBJ1-2 TRBD1 TRBV28 CASSLWPPSTGADYGYTF TGTGCCAGCAGTTTATGGCCCCCCTCCACAGGGGCGGACTATGGCTACACCTTC
- TRBJ2-3 - TRBV9 CASSVETADTQYF TGTGCCAGCAGCGTAGAGACAGCAGATACGCAGTATTTT
- TRBJ2-3 TRBD2 TRBV18 CASSSRLAGGPDTQYF TGTGCCAGCTCATCCAGACTAGCGGGAGGGCCAGATACGCAGTATTTT
- TRBJ2-1 - TRBV5-1 CASTFDSEGLNEQFF TGCGCCAGCACCTTTGACAGTGAAGGGCTCAATGAGCAGTTCTTC
- TRBJ2-1 TRBD2 TRBV7-2 CASSSLAGGQFF TGTGCCAGCAGCTCCTTGGCGGGAGGGCAGTTCTTC
few TRBJ2-5 TRBD1 TRBV5-6 CASSITGGGETQYF TGTGCCAGCAGCATAACAGGGGGCGGGGAGACCCAGTACTTC
- TRBJ2-3 - TRBV28 CASSLGAIVWRWGLSTDTQYF TGTGCCAGCAGTTTGGGCGCTATTGTCTGGAGATGGGGACTGAGCACAGATACGCAGTATTTT
- TRBJ1-1 - TRBV19 CASSPFATAGTEAFF TGTGCCAGTAGCCCCTTTGCGACAGCGGGCACTGAAGCTTTCTTT
- TRBJ1-2 - TRBV5-1 CASSLGAGNGYTF TGCGCCAGCAGCTTGGGGGCAGGGAATGGCTACACCTTC
- TRBJ1-2 TRBD1 TRBV11-2 CASSLGQGLSGYGYTF TGTGCCAGCAGCCTTGGACAGGGCCTAAGTGGGTATGGCTACACCTTC
- TRBJ2-1 - TRBV21-1 CASSKALAGGDNEQFF TGTGCCAGCAGCAAAGCACTAGCGGGGGGGGACAATGAGCAGTTCTTC
- TRBJ1-2 TRBD1 TRBV7-2 CASSWGTGGGYTF TGTGCCAGCAGCTGGGGGACAGGCGGTGGCTACACCTTC
- TRBJ1-2 - TRBV7-9 CASSPGAGYTF TGTGCCAGCAGCCCAGGGGCTGGCTACACCTTC
few TRBJ1-2 TRBD1 TRBV6-5 CASSDRGYGYTF TGTGCCAGCAGCGACAGGGGGTATGGCTACACCTTC
- TRBJ2-5 - TRBV6-6 CASSRGQETQYF TGTGCCAGCAGTCGGGGGCAAGAGACCCAGTACTTC
once TRBJ2-7 - TRBV30 CAWSVGGARTYEQYF TGTGCCTGGAGTGTAGGGGGGGCAAGAACCTACGAGCAGTACTTC
- TRBJ2-5 TRBD1 TRBV10-2 CASSLGQAQETQYF TGCGCCAGCAGTCTCGGACAGGCCCAAGAGACCCAGTACTTC
- TRBJ2-7 TRBD2 TRBV7-8 CASSLGLESAEQYF TGTGCCAGCAGCTTGGGACTAGAATCTGCCGAGCAGTACTTC
- TRBJ1-1 - TRBV10-3 CAITNGGGLDEAFF TGTGCCATCACTAATGGCGGGGGCTTGGATGAAGCTTTCTTT
- TRBJ1-5 TRBD1 TRBV7-2 CASSRHRGENQPQHF TGTGCCAGCAGCCGCCACAGGGGGGAAAATCAGCCCCAGCATTTT
- TRBJ1-2 TRBD1 TRBV7-2 CASSLSGGRSGYGYTF TGTGCCAGCAGCCTGTCAGGGGGCAGGAGTGGCTATGGCTACACCTTC
once TRBJ1-1 - TRBV18 CASSPRGGSTEAFF TGTGCCAGCTCGCCACGGGGGGGAAGCACTGAAGCTTTCTTT
- TRBJ1-2 TRBD1 TRBV9 CASSARDSKTLNYGYTF TGTGCCAGCAGCGCCCGGGACAGTAAGACCCTAAACTATGGCTACACCTTC
- TRBJ2-6 TRBD1 TRBV19 CASSGVRTGRTSGANVLTF TGTGCCAGTAGTGGGGTGAGGACAGGGCGTACCTCTGGGGCCAACGTCCTGACTTTC
- TRBJ2-1 TRBD1 TRBV25-1 CASSDPGTGGDEQFF TGTGCCAGCAGTGATCCCGGGACAGGGGGCGATGAGCAGTTCTTC